The present T cell receptor (beta chain) was sequenced within a study of OX40 agonist ivuxolimab in advanced cancers. For the study in its entirety: Ivuxolimab was a fully human IgG2 agonistic monoclonal antibody targeting the costimulatory receptor OX40 (CD134). Intravenous ivuxolimab was administered to patients every 2 weeks at six dose levels: 0.01, 0.1, 0.3, 1.5, 3 and 10 mg/kg. Among the 52 dose-escalation patients, around 19 had hepatocellular carcinoma, about 15 melanoma, 9 renal cell carcinoma and 9 head and neck cancer. In the dose-escalation cohort, roughly 80% of patients were male, and the mean age was roughly 60 years, with a range of about 20 to 90. Patients were allowed to have had prior anti-PD-1, anti-PD-L1 or anti-CTLA-4 therapy, and 40% to 45% of the dose-escalation patients had been treated with checkpoint inhibitors. Partial responses were achieved by three dose-escalation patients, of whom one had hepatocellular carcinoma and two had cutaneous melanoma. Peripheral TCRbeta sequencing aimed to test whether ivuxolimab altered TCR sequence diversity and caused clonal T-cell expansion. The paper reports the monotherapy dose-escalation portion (N ≈ 52 patients) of the phase I ivuxolimab trial.

The trial excluded patients who had a history of autoimmune disease or were on systemic immunosuppression. Peripheral blood for TCR sequencing was drawn from every dose cohort at baseline, at cycle 4 day 1 and at cycle 7 day 1. The samples were taken from a phase I, first-in-human, multicenter, open-label dose-escalation trial of ivuxolimab. The trial enrolled adults with locally advanced or metastatic head and neck squamous cell, hepatocellular, melanoma or renal cell carcinoma. Before TCR sequencing, CD4+ T cells and CD8+ T cells from peripheral blood were sorted into separate populations. General findings and caveats noted by the study authors: Low levels of normalized T-cell clonal expansion were also seen in some patients who did not respond. After ivuxolimab, expanded clones were on average more numerous among CD8+ T cells than among CD4+ T cells. At doses of 0.1 to 3.0 mg/kg, clonal expansion of both CD4+ and CD8+ blood T cells was observed from baseline to week 6. Partial responders in the 0.1-3.0 mg/kg groups had among the lowest normalized peripheral clonal expansion, especially among CD8+ T cells. Antigen specificity was not determined for the clonally expanded peripheral T cells.

V is reduced by 0 bases and J by 4 bases, leaving a spacing of 10 bases between them. As encoded in the germline V gene, CDR1 is MNHNS while CDR2 is SASEGT. CDR3 length: 15 amino acids, cysteine to phenylalanine. This entry keeps only the CDR3 DNA: 45 bases, framed from base 1. Genomic DNA was isolated from the sorted cells so that the TCRbeta CDR3 region could be sequenced. The immunoSEQ Assay was used for sequencing of TCRbeta CDR3 regions. Held by TCRdb, this immuneACCESS table contains in-frame sequences only and omits some clones. Under half of the omission traces to an unresolved V gene where checked; the cause of the rest is unknown. This sample lists about 78,000 clones; almost 95% were detected once. Approximately 2.9% of the sample is in the top ten clones. This clone has just a few counts. The clone's antigen remains unknown. One base away there is no much larger clone; base qualities are not given.

This chain joins TRBV6-1 to TRBJ1-5; the D gene lacks a confident call. Sample: CD4+ or CD8+ T cells sorted from blood, taken in a trial of the OX40 agonist ivuxolimab. The receptor was isolated from an adult with an advanced solid tumor such as melanoma, head and neck, liver or kidney cancer. The nucleotides read TGTGCCAGCAGTGAAGCGGAGATGTGGAATCAGCCCCAGCATTTT. It encodes CASSEAEMWNQPQHF.